The 19 T cell receptor beta chains given below trace back to one sample, sequenced in a study of cytomegalovirus exposure and HLA in healthy donors. PCR was performed using 60 Vbeta and 13 Jbeta primers. Clones were sequenced by immunoSEQ multiplex PCR, and TCRdb holds only the in-frame ones, with some missing. The sample shows fewer than 250,000 clones, around 82% of them seen only once. The sequenced sample was PBMCs. Every receptor here comes from a man aged 35 to 55 in good health and CMV-seropositive.

The V gene is TRBV7-2, the J gene TRBJ2-5, with D perhaps matching TRBD2 (5 bases). The CDR3 is 13 amino acids. V was shortened by 5 bases and J by 5 bases, with 12 bases between the two germline ends. Germline-derived CDR1 and CDR2 are SGHTA and FQGNSA. In DNA, the CDR3 is TGTGCCAGCAGCGGAGGCTCGCTGGAGACCCAGTACTTC. It encodes CASSGGSLETQYF.

The chain employs TRBV7-9 and TRBJ2-5; 7 nucleotides align to TRBD1. Germline V gives CDR1 SEHNR, CDR2 FQNEAQ (reference sequence). The CDR3 consists of 13 residues. V shed 2 bases and J 5 bases; nucleotides not matched to a gene: 2. CDR3 sequence: CASSLTGEETQYF. As DNA, the CDR3 is TGTGCCAGCAGCTTAACAGGGGAGGAGACCCAGTACTTC.

This clone was counted only a few times. The V and J genes are TRBV29-1 and TRBJ2-1; 7 positions match TRBD2. Germline CDR1 SQVTM, CDR2 ANQGSEA. The ends lost 7 bases at V and 7 bases at J; junction bases unmatched: 13. The CDR3 length is 14 residues. CDR3 nucleotide sequence: TGCAGCGGGGGGGGAGGGGATAAAATTAATGAGCAGTTCTTC. Residues: CSGGGGDKINEQFF.

The sample holds a few counts of this clone. The chain employs TRBV5-1 and TRBJ2-1; D unclear. Germline CDR1 reads SGHRS; CDR2 reads YFSETQ. V was shortened by 0 bases and J by 9 bases, with 7 bases between the two germline ends. The CDR3 consists of 12 residues. CDR3 coding DNA: TGCGCCAGCAGCTTGGTTATCGGTGAGCAGTTCTTC. This translates into CASSLVIGEQFF.

The CDR3 bases are TGTGCCAGTATGCCTACTAGCGGGCCCCGTACGCAGTATTTT. Its protein is CASMPTSGPRTQYF. The V call is TRBV19, the J call TRBJ2-3; TRBD2 aligns across 9 bases. Per germline, CDR1 LNHDA and CDR2 SQIVND (reference sequence). J was trimmed by 8 bases and V by 7 bases; bases with no gene match: 10. This CDR3 comprises 14 residues.

This clone was picked up one time. The V call is TRBV28, the J call TRBJ2-3, with a possible D match to TRBD1 (6 bases). There are 13 residues in the CDR3. V lost 4 bases and J lost 6, with 11 bases in between. Germline assignment: CDR1 MDHEN and CDR2 SYDVKM. The CDR3 DNA reads as TGTGCCAGCAGTTATACAGGGAAGGATACGCAGTATTTT. Amino acid sequence: CASSYTGKDTQYF. Variable domain in full (rest from reference TRBV28 and TRBJ2-3): DVKVTQSSRYLVKRTGEKVFLECVQDMDHENMFWYRQDPGLGLRLIYFSYDVKMKEKGDIPEGYSVSREKKERFSLILESASTNQTSMYLCASSYTGKDTQYFGPGTRLTVL.

This sequence joins TRBV5-4 and TRBJ2-1; TRBD2 matches at 8 bases. This CDR3 comprises 14 residues. Losses at the gene ends were 7 bases for V and 3 bases for J; bases not matched to a gene: 6. The germline V gene has CDR1 SGHNT and CDR2 YYREEE (reference sequence). CDR3 loop: CASGISGNYNEQFF. For the CDR3, the DNA is TGTGCCAGCGGGATTAGCGGGAACTACAATGAGCAGTTCTTC. Complete variable domain (other parts from reference TRBV5-4 and TRBJ2-1): ETGVTQSPTHLIKTRGQQVTLRCSSQSGHNTVSWYQQALGQGPQFIFQYYREEENGRGNFPPRFSGLQFPNYSSELNVNALELDDSALYLCASGISGNYNEQFFGPGTRLTVL.

This chain joins TRBV28 and TRBJ2-5, with 8 bases identical to TRBD1. Germline lookup yields CDR1 MDHEN and CDR2 SYDVKM. Trimming took 3 bases from V and 4 from J; bases not matched to a gene: 16. The CDR3 has 18 amino acids. This chain's CDR3 is CASSFGRGKDRVGETQYF. The CDR3 DNA reads TGTGCCAGCAGTTTCGGTCGGGGAAAGGACAGGGTGGGAGAGACCCAGTACTTC. The entire variable domain, with the rest obtained from reference TRBV28 and TRBJ2-5, is as follows: DVKVTQSSRYLVKRTGEKVFLECVQDMDHENMFWYRQDPGLGLRLIYFSYDVKMKEKGDIPEGYSVSREKKERFSLILESASTNQTSMYLCASSFGRGKDRVGETQYFGPGTRLLVL.

V is TRBV6-5 and J is TRBJ1-4, with TRBD1 matching 9 bases. The CDR3 has 15 residues. Germline CDR1 is MNHEY and CDR2 is SVGAGI. V gave up 5 bases and J gave up 10 bases; unmatched junction bases: 11. The CDR3 is CASSPGQGISRKLFF. DNA for the CDR3: TGTGCCAGCAGTCCCGGACAGGGGATTAGTAGAAAACTGTTTTTT.

The chain uses TRBV7-8 and TRBJ2-1; D perhaps matches TRBD2 (6 bases). Germline values: CDR1 SGHVS, CDR2 FQNEAQ. This CDR3 has 14 residues. Trimming pared 5 bases from V and 9 bases from J, leaving 17 bases between. The CDR3 loop is CASSNFKREAEQFF. The CDR3, as DNA: TGTGCCAGCAGCAATTTTAAGAGGGAGGCTGAGCAGTTCTTC.

The chain employs TRBV5-6 and TRBJ2-5; D remains ambiguous. With 1 base removed from V and 2 bases from J, the gap between germline ends came to 12 bases. This CDR3 is built from 15 residues. CDR1 and CDR2 (germline): SGHDT, YYEEEE. CDR3 sequence reads: CASSLKERMQETQYF. The CDR3 region has the DNA TGTGCCAGCAGCTTGAAGGAGAGGATGCAAGAGACCCAGTACTTC.

This clone was counted between two and nine times. This chain links TRBV6-5 with TRBJ1-2, with D possibly TRBD1 on 6 matching bases. The V end was cut by 6 bases, the J end by 6 bases, with 17 bases between. Germline assignment: CDR1 MNHEY and CDR2 SVGAGI. The CDR3 length is 14 residues. The CDR3 bases are TGTGCCAGCAGCCCCATAGGGGGGGGCAATGGCTACACCTTC. Amino acids: CASSPIGGGNGYTF.

The chain links TRBV5-5 to TRBJ1-2; D remains ambiguous. V shed 0 bases and J shed 0 bases, with 9 bases lying between them. CDR1 and CDR2 (germline): SGHKS, YYEKEE (reference sequence). There are 15 residues in the CDR3. DNA of the CDR3: TGTGCCAGCAGCTTGGTACAGCTACCTAACTATGGCTACACCTTC. Encoded protein: CASSLVQLPNYGYTF. Together with reference TRBV5-5 and TRBJ1-2, the CDR3 gives the full variable domain: DAGVTQSPTHLIKTRGQQVTLRCSPISGHKSVSWYQQVLGQGPQFIFQYYEKEERGRGNFPDRFSARQFPNYSSELNVNALLLGDSALYLCASSLVQLPNYGYTFGSGTRLTVV.

J is TRBJ2-5 and V is TRBV15; possibly TRBD2 for D (6 bases). The CDR3 has 15 residues. The germline CDR1 and CDR2 sequences are LNHNV and YYDKDF (reference sequence). The germline V and J ends were trimmed by 1 base and 5 bases, with 14 bases remaining between them. The CDR3 nucleotides are TGTGCCACCAGCAGAGGGGACTTGGAACCGGAGACCCAGTACTTC. It specifies CATSRGDLEPETQYF.

The chain couples TRBV29-1 to TRBJ2-3; 9 bases are a match to TRBD2. The trim removed 3 bases at V and 1 base at J, leaving 5 bases unmatched. Germline CDR1 and CDR2: SQVTM and ANQGSEA. The CDR3 loop spans 15 amino acids. The CDR3 coding sequence is TGCAGCGTTGACACTAGCGGGTGGGGCACAGATACGCAGTATTTT. It yields the protein CSVDTSGWGTDTQYF.

The V call is TRBV30, the J call TRBJ2-3, with D possibly being TRBD2 (5 bases). CDR1 and CDR2 from the germline V gene are GTSNPN and SVGIG (reference sequence). Trimming pared 2 bases from V and 0 bases from J, leaving 12 bases between. The CDR3 totals 15 residues. CDR3 loop: CAWSPRAASTDTQYF. CDR3 DNA: TGTGCCTGGAGTCCGCGAGCGGCAAGCACAGATACGCAGTATTTT.

The DNA of the CDR3 is TGTGCCAGCAGCCCAGAATATATACGGGAGCAGTACTTC. Translated: CASSPEYIREQYF. The chain is built from TRBV4-2 and TRBJ2-7, with D uncertain. The V gene's germline CDR1 is LGHNA and CDR2 YNFKEQ. The CDR3 sequence is 13 residues long. The V and J ends lost 4 bases and 7 bases respectively, with 14 bases between them.

V usage is TRBV13 and J usage is TRBJ1-4; no firm D call. Germline V gives CDR1 PRHDT, CDR2 FYEKMQ (reference sequence). Deletions cut 0 bases from V and 4 bases from J, with 6 bases between. The CDR3 sequence is 14 residues long. In DNA, the CDR3 is TGTGCCAGCAGCTTAGGTGGGAGTAATGAAAAACTGTTTTTT. Translated: CASSLGGSNEKLFF. Filled out from reference TRBV13 and TRBJ1-4, the complete variable domain reads AAGVIQSPRHLIKEKRETATLKCYPIPRHDTVYWYQQGPGQDPQFLISFYEKMQSDKGSIPDRFSAQQFSDYHSELNMSSLELGDSALYFCASSLGGSNEKLFFGSGTQLSVL.

The V call is TRBV11-3, the J call TRBJ2-3; possible D gene TRBD2, 5 bases. Germline V gene data show CDR1 as SGHNT and CDR2 as YENEEA. Trimming took 5 bases from V and 1 from J, leaving 10 bases between them. The length of the CDR3 is 14 residues. CDR3 bases: TGTGCCAGCAGCCCCCATAGCGGCACAGATACGCAGTATTTT. This codes for CASSPHSGTDTQYF.